These 17 T cell receptor beta chains were all obtained from the same sample, sequenced in a study of naive and memory T cell subsets. An equimolar mix of two oligonucleotides served as the beta constant-region primer for TRBC1 and TRBC2. TCRdb reprocessed the UMI-ligation and nested PCR reads via MiXCR and lists one record per CDR3 protein. The sample gives 130,000 to 150,000 distinct CDR3 sequences, about a sixth of which show up once; about 0.13% is in the top ten. Sequenced input: naive CD4+ T cells from blood. These receptor sequences come from a human donor in good health.

This clonotype was observed a few times. The V gene is TRBV28, the J gene TRBJ2-3; the match to TRBD1 covers 7 bases. The ends lost 5 bases at V and 1 base at J; junction bases unmatched: 6. The CDR3 extends over 15 amino acids. Germline V gene data show CDR1 as MDHEN and CDR2 as SYDVKM. CDR3 coding DNA: TGTGCCAGCAGTCCAGGGGGAGAGGGCACAGATACGCAGTATTTT. Amino acids: CASSPGGEGTDTQYF.

In this sample, this clonotype turned up a few times. The gene calls are TRBV7-3 and TRBJ2-7; 9 bases map to TRBD1. Germline-derived CDR1 and CDR2 are SGHTA and FQGTGA. Trimming took 0 bases from V and 1 from J; bases not matched to a gene: 1. CDR3 length equals 15 residues. The CDR3: CASSLTGTGSYEQYF. CDR3 sequence (DNA): TGTGCCAGCAGCTTAACCGGGACAGGGTCCTACGAGCAGTACTTC.

Only a few counts were recorded for this clonotype. The chain couples TRBV19 to TRBJ1-5, with D uncertain. From germline, CDR1 is LNHDA and CDR2 SQIVND (reference sequence). CDR3 size: 16 residues. The V end lost 2 bases, the J end lost 1 base, and 12 bases lay between the germline ends. Here the CDR3 DNA reads TGTGCCAGTAGTATAAAGTGGCGGCAGAGCAATCAGCCCCAGCATTTT. It is translated as CASSIKWRQSNQPQHF.

This clonotype was counted a few times. The rearrangement links TRBV5-6 to TRBJ1-5, with D perhaps matching TRBD1 (5 bases). Trimming took 2 bases from V and 2 from J, leaving 11 bases between them. Germline V lookup: CDR1 SGHDT, CDR2 YYEEEE. The CDR3 runs to 15 residues. The CDR3 DNA reads as TGTGCCAGCAGCTTTCGGGACTCGGGCAATCAGCCCCAGCATTTT. This encodes CASSFRDSGNQPQHF.

In this sample, this clonotype turned up many times. The chain combines TRBV12-3 or TRBV12-4 with TRBJ2-5; D not resolved. This CDR3 has 11 residues. Trimming removed 3 bases from V and 5 bases from J, with 4 bases in between. CDR3 amino acids: CASSLLETQYF. The CDR3, as DNA: TGTGCCAGCAGTTTGTTGGAGACCCAGTACTTC.

V gene TRBV29-1 combines with J gene TRBJ1-2, with D hard to call. The germline gives CDR1 SQVTM, CDR2 ANQGSEA. The CDR3 is made up of 11 amino acids. The chain's CDR3 is CTLAGNYGYTF. CDR3 in DNA: TGCACGCTGGCGGGGAACTATGGCTACACCTTC.

This rearrangement joins TRBV5-5 to TRBJ1-2; D possibly corresponds to TRBD1 (5 bases). This CDR3 comprises 13 residues. Trimming stripped 0 bases from V and 5 bases from J, with 8 bases between. The V gene's germline CDR1 is SGHKS and CDR2 YYEKEE (reference sequence). CDR3 coding DNA: TGTGCCAGCAGCTTGGGACAGTCTTATGGCTACACCTTC. Its protein product is CASSLGQSYGYTF.

This clonotype turned up a few times. The chain couples TRBV3-1 to TRBJ2-5; 9 bases line up with TRBD2. Losses at the gene ends were 8 bases for V and 5 bases for J; bases not matched to a gene: 9. CDR3 length: 14 amino acids. Germline-derived CDR1 and CDR2 are LGHDT and YNNKEL (reference sequence). The CDR3 region is CASDAGGPQETQYF. The CDR3 DNA sequence: TGTGCCAGCGATGCGGGAGGGCCTCAGGAGACCCAGTACTTC.

In regard to this clonotype: One end of the junction does not line up with germline, which may come from a read error. The V and J genes are TRBV12-3 or TRBV12-4 and TRBJ2-1; D perhaps matches TRBD1 (6 bases). The CDR3 totals 15 residues. The CDR3 DNA reads TGTGCCAGCAGTTTAGGACCAGGGGCGTACAATGGGCAGTTCTTC. It codes for CASSLGPGAYNGQFF.

The chain is built from TRBV24-1 and TRBJ2-7, with 7 bases lining up with TRBD2. Germline CDR1 KGHDR, CDR2 SFDVKD. This CDR3 has 14 residues. Losses at the gene ends were 11 bases for V and 4 bases for J; bases not matched to a gene: 13. The CDR3 region is CAIRAGRLRYEQYF. CDR3 sequence (DNA): TGTGCCATTCGAGCGGGACGCCTTAGATACGAGCAGTACTTC.

The J gene is TRBJ1-5, the V gene TRBV29-1; D is uncertain. Trimming pared 4 bases from V and 0 bases from J, leaving 7 bases between. This CDR3 is 13 amino acids long. Germline CDR1 and CDR2: SQVTM and ANQGSEA. CDR3 in DNA: TGCAGCGTTGCCAGAAATAGCAATCAGCCCCAGCATTTT. Translation gives CSVARNSNQPQHF.

In this sample, this clonotype turned up a few times. The chain links TRBV9 to TRBJ1-1; D is possibly TRBD1 (6 bases). The CDR3 is 18 amino acids. Germline assignment: CDR1 SGDLS and CDR2 YYNGEE. The V gene lost 2 bases and the J gene lost 3 bases, with 23 bases spanning the gap. This chain's CDR3 is CASSVGISTGTGDTEAFF. DNA for the CDR3: TGTGCCAGCAGCGTCGGAATCTCTACAGGGACCGGTGACACTGAAGCTTTCTTT.

This sequence joins TRBV27 and TRBJ2-7, with 9 bases lining up with TRBD2. The CDR3 loop spans 17 amino acids. Germline CDR1 and CDR2: MNHEY and SMNVEV (reference sequence). V lost 6 bases, J lost 3 bases, and 15 bases stayed unmatched. DNA for the CDR3: TGTGCCAGCAGCTCAGTAGGGGGGCTAGCGGGGCTCTACGAGCAGTACTTC. Translation gives CASSSVGGLAGLYEQYF.

This clonotype was seen more than once but under ten times. J is TRBJ2-7 and V is TRBV6-1; no reliable D call. V lost 3 bases, J lost 1 base, and 10 bases lay in between. This CDR3 spans 14 amino acids. CDR1 MNHNS and CDR2 SASEGT come from the germline V gene. CDR3 residues: CASSELWSSYEQYF. The CDR3 bases are TGTGCCAGCAGTGAGCTGTGGTCGTCCTACGAGCAGTACTTC.

This chain uses TRBV7-2 with TRBJ1-1, with D possibly matching TRBD1 (6 bases). V was clipped by 1 base and J by 5 bases, with 17 bases between them. The V gene's germline CDR1 is SGHTA and CDR2 FQGNSA. The CDR3 sequence is 16 residues long. The CDR3 nucleotides read TGTGCCAGCAGCTTAGTTACAACCGGGGGGCGAACTGAAGCTTTCTTT. As protein: CASSLVTTGGRTEAFF.

The chain links TRBV29-1 to TRBJ2-7; unclear D gene. This CDR3 is 13 amino acids long. Germline CDR1 is SQVTM and CDR2 is ANQGSEA. Between the trimmed V and J ends, which lost 7 bases and 3 bases, there was a span of 16 bases. The DNA of the CDR3 is TGCAGCGCGTCCCCCGACACAAACTACGAGCAGTACTTC. This codes for CSASPDTNYEQYF.

This chain connects TRBV6-1 to TRBJ2-7, with 7 bases fitting TRBD2. CDR3 length: 15 residues. V lost 8 bases and J lost 5; bases outside the gene matches: 15. Germline loops: CDR1 MNHNS, CDR2 SASEGT. The CDR3 coding sequence is TGTGCCAGCTCCAAACCGGCGGGAGCTAGGGACGAGCAGTACTTC. Protein sequence: CASSKPAGARDEQYF.